These T cell receptor beta chains were read from a single sample in a study of cytomegalovirus exposure and HLA in healthy donors. Clones were read by immunoSEQ multiplex PCR, and TCRdb kept only the in-frame ones, dropping some. The data hold 99,000 or so clones, with around 75% observed a single time. Sequencing was done on a sample of PBMCs. Every receptor here comes from a man in his forties in good health and CMV-seronegative. CDR3s include the opening cysteine and the closing phenylalanine or tryptophan.

>TRBV9|TRBJ2-1
CASATSGGAWNEQFF
>TRBV6-5|TRBJ1-1
CASSWTANTEAFF
>TRBV5-1|TRBJ2-7
CASSLAVVASSYEQYF
>TRBV10-2|TRBJ2-2
CATNEAGTPGAGELFF
>TRBV10-3|TRBJ1-2
CAITRTGGVYGYTF
>TRBV5-1|TRBJ2-1
CASSSGTFSYNEQFF
>TRBV27|TRBJ2-1
CASTSLGGAGEQFF
>TRBV15|TRBJ2-6
CATSTYETGFAGANVLTF
>TRBV5-1|TRBJ2-3
CASSLRYYSTDTQYF
>TRBV27|TRBJ2-7
CASSPGRGFYEQYF
>TRBV5-1|TRBJ2-2
CASRTWTGDTGELFF
>TRBV7-8|TRBJ1-5
CASSPDRRQPQHF
>TRBV6-6|TRBJ1-1
CASTSGSGDTEAFF
>TRBV28|TRBJ2-6
CASTPGGSVANVLTF
>TRBV5-1|TRBJ2-3
CASSLEWAGTDTQYF
>TRBV28|TRBJ1-4
CASSRGGASPEKLFF
>TRBV19|TRBJ2-1
CASSITRGLWDEQFF
>TRBV7-3|TRBJ2-1
CASSLNSGVPSYNEQFF
>TRBV28|TRBJ1-6
CASSSPGTNSPLHF
>TRBV6-5|TRBJ1-5
CASSYSVENQPQHF
>TRBV28|TRBJ1-2
CASSFGPGNYGYTF
>TRBV7-2|TRBJ2-7
CASSLGGGPYEQYF
>TRBV14|TRBJ2-7
CASSPGLVLYEQYF
>TRBV7-2|TRBJ2-5
CASSFFLAGQETQYF
>TRBV27|TRBJ2-7
CGSPRALDEQYF
>TRBV4-1|TRBJ1-1
CASSHRNTEAFF
>TRBV6-1|TRBJ2-7
CASSAGLADRYEQYF
>TRBV19|TRBJ2-7
CASSSRTSGNSYEQYF
>TRBV2|TRBJ1-4
CASRATTGVSNEKLFF
>TRBV6-4|TRBJ2-3
CASSDGGHTDTQYF
>TRBV4-2|TRBJ2-3
CAAGAGDTDTQYF
>TRBV4-2|TRBJ2-5
CASSQGLGSEMAGGDETQYF
>TRBV28|TRBJ2-7
CASQARLQGAYSYEQYF